The entry below gives a single TCR beta chain sequence along with its context. The sample originates from a study of identical twins. In TCRdb, the 5' RACE reads were re-called with MiXCR into one record per CDR3 protein. Among about 700,000 distinct CDR3 sequences listed, 8.5% to 9.5% were seen once. V shed 3 bases and J 3 bases; nucleotides not matched to a gene: 6. This CDR3 is built from 14 residues. The germline CDR1 and CDR2 sequences are SGHKS and YYEKEE (reference sequence). The same sample was also studied in work on yellow fever vaccine responses in identical twins.

The sequence came from a young woman in good health. The chain joins TRBV5-5 to TRBJ2-7; 7 bases map to TRBD1. The sequencing sample was made of PBMCs. The CDR3 region is CASSWGTDFYEQYF. CDR3 coding DNA: TGTGCCAGCAGCTGGGGGACAGATTTCTACGAGCAGTACTTC.